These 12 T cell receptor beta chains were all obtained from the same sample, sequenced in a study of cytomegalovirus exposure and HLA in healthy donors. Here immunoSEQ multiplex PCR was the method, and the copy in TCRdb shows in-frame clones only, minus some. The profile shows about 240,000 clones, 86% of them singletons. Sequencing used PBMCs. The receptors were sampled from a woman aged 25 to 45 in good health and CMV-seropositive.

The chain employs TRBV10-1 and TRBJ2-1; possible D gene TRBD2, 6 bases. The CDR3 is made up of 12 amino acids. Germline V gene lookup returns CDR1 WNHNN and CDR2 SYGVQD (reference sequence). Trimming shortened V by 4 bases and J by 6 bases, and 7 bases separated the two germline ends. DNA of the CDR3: TGCGCCAGCAGTGGTAGCGGCAATGAGCAGTTCTTC. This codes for CASSGSGNEQFF.

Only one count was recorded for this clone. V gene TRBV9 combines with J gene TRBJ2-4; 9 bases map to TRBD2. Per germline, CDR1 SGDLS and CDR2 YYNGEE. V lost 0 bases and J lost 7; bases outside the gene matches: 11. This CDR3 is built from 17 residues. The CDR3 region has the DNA TGTGCCAGCAGCGTAGGGACCTTGGCGGGAGGGGGCAACATTCAGTACTTC. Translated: CASSVGTLAGGGNIQYF.

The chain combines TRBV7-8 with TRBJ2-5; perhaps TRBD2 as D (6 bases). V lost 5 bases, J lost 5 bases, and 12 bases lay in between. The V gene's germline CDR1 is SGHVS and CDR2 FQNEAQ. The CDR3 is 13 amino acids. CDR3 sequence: CASSLPAGETQYF. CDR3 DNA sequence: TGTGCCAGCAGCCTCCCAGCGGGCGAGACCCAGTACTTC.

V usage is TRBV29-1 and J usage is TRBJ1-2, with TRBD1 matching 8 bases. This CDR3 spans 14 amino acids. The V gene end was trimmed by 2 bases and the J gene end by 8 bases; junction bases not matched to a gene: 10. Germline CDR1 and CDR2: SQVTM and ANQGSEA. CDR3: CSVELVQGAGGYTF. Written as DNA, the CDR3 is TGCAGCGTTGAACTCGTCCAGGGGGCTGGGGGCTACACCTTC.

Here the CDR3 DNA reads TGTGCCAGCAGCTTAACTAGCGGGAGGCAAAACGAGCAGTACTTC. This codes for CASSLTSGRQNEQYF. The chain has TRBV7-2 and TRBJ2-7, with 12 positions matching TRBD2. The CDR3 totals 15 residues. Germline V CDR1 and CDR2: SGHTA, FQGNSA. The junction had 4 bases not matched to a gene; V was cut back by 2 bases and J by 5 bases.

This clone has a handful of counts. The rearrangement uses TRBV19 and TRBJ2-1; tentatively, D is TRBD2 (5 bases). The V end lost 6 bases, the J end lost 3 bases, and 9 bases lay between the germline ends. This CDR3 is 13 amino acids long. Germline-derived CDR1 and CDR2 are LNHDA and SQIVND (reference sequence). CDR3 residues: CASSLGNYNEQFF. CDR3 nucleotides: TGTGCCAGTAGCCTCGGGAACTACAATGAGCAGTTCTTC. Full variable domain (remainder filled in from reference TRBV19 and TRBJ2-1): DGGITQSPKYLFRKEGQNVTLSCEQNLNHDAMYWYRQDPGQGLRLIYYSQIVNDFQKGDIAEGYSVSREKKESFPLTVTSAQKNPTAFYLCASSLGNYNEQFFGPGTRLTVL.

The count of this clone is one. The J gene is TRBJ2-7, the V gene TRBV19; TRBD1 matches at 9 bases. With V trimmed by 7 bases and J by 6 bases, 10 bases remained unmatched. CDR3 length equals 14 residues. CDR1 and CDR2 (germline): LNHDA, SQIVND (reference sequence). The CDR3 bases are TGTGCCAGTAAAGCCGGGGACAGGGTGGGCGAGCAGTACTTC. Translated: CASKAGDRVGEQYF.

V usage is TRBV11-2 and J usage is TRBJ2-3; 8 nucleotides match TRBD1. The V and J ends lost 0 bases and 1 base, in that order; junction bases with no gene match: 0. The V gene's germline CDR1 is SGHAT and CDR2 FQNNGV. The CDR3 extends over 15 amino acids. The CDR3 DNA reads TGTGCCAGCAGCTTAGACAGGGGGCGCACAGATACGCAGTATTTT. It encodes CASSLDRGRTDTQYF.

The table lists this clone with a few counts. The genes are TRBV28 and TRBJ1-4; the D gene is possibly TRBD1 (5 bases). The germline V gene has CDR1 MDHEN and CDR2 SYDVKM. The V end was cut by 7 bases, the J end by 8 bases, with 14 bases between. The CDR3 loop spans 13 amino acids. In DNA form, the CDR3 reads TGTGCCAGCAAACGGGGGGACCCCGAAAAACTGTTTTTT. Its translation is CASKRGDPEKLFF.

CDR3 loop: CASSAGLASYNEQFF. The CDR3 DNA follows: TGTGCCAGCAGCGCCGGACTAGCGAGCTACAATGAGCAGTTCTTC. This chain links TRBV9 with TRBJ2-1, with 9 bases aligning to TRBD2. The germline CDR1 and CDR2 sequences are SGDLS and YYNGEE. V lost 3 bases, J lost 3 bases, and 4 bases stayed unmatched. The length of the CDR3 is 15 residues.

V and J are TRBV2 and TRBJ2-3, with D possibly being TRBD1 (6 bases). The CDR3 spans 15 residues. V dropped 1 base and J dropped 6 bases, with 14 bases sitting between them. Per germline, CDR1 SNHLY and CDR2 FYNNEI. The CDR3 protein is CASSEEGVRSDTQYF. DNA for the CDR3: TGTGCCAGCAGTGAAGAGGGGGTGAGGTCGGATACGCAGTATTTT. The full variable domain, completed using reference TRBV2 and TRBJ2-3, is EPEVTQTPSHQVTQMGQEVILRCVPISNHLYFYWYRQILGQKVEFLVSFYNNEISEKSEIFDDQFSVERPDGSNFTLKIRSTKLEDSAMYFCASSEEGVRSDTQYFGPGTRLTVL.

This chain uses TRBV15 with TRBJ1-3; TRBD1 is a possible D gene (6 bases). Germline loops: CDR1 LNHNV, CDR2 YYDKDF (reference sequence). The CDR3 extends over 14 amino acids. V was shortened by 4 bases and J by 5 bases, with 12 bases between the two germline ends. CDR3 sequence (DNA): TGTGCCACCAGCAACCTACAGGGCAGAAACACCATATATTTT. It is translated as CATSNLQGRNTIYF.